The 10 T cell receptor beta chains reported below all come from one sample, sequenced in a study of shared clonotypes between healthy human individuals. Measured with immunoSEQ multiplex PCR; TCRdb has only the in-frame clones, and not every one. The table shows 950,000 to 1,100,000 clones, with roughly 74% occurring only once. Sequenced input: memory CD4+ T cells from PBMCs. Specified subset: CD45RA-negative fraction. The receptor source for this set is a man between 18 and 29 years old in good health. Some clones in this sample may be carry-over from other donors' samples.

The chain is built from TRBV11-2 and TRBJ1-4, with D tentatively TRBD1 (5 bases). The CDR3 is 13 residues long. Trimming removed 2 bases from V and 12 bases from J, with 13 bases in between. Germline CDR1 reads SGHAT; CDR2 reads FQNNGV. CDR3 sequence: CASSLYGLGELFF. The CDR3 nucleotides are TGTGCCAGCAGCTTATACGGCCTGGGGGAACTGTTTTTT. Filled out from reference TRBV11-2 and TRBJ1-4, the complete variable domain reads EAGVAQSPRYKIIEKRQSVAFWCNPISGHATLYWYQQILGQGPKLLIQFQNNGVVDDSQLPKDRFSAERLKGVDSTLKIQPAKLEDSAVYLCASSLYGLGELFFGSGTQLSVL.

V and J are TRBV2 and TRBJ2-6, with 7 bases matching TRBD1. Per the germline V gene, CDR1 is SNHLY and CDR2 is FYNNEI. This CDR3 spans 14 amino acids. Germline trimming cut 9 bases from V and 0 bases from J; bases unmatched to any gene: 2. The CDR3 DNA reads TGTGCCAGGGACAGGCGCTCTGGGGCCAACGTCCTGACTTTC. The encoded protein is CARDRRSGANVLTF.

On this clone: This specimen includes other DNA sequences encoding the same CDR3. The chain couples TRBV5-1 to TRBJ1-2; D not resolved. Germline assignment: CDR1 SGHRS and CDR2 YFSETQ. Trimming removed 0 bases from V and 4 bases from J, with 10 bases in between. The CDR3 runs 14 residues. CDR3 region: CASSLVAGSYGYTF. CDR3 sequence (DNA): TGCGCCAGCAGCTTGGTAGCAGGTTCCTATGGCTACACCTTC.

The chain links TRBV25-1 to TRBJ1-2; possibly TRBD1 for D (5 bases). Per germline, CDR1 MGHDK and CDR2 SYGVNS. Trimming took off 4 bases at V and 8 bases at J, with 14 bases between the two ends. The CDR3 is 13 residues long. CDR3 protein: CASSGGGVSGYTF. The CDR3 nucleotides read TGTGCCAGCAGTGGGGGCGGCGTCTCGGGCTACACCTTC.

The chain employs TRBV19 and TRBJ2-7, with 8 bases fitting TRBD2. The CDR3 contains 15 residues. The V gene end was trimmed by 5 bases and the J gene end by 6 bases; junction bases not matched to a gene: 12. Germline CDR1 and CDR2: LNHDA and SQIVND (reference sequence). For the CDR3, the DNA is TGTGCCAGTAGTGAGTTGAAGGGACTAGGCCTCGAGCAGTACTTC. This encodes CASSELKGLGLEQYF.

On this clone itself: The junction departs from the called germline gene at one end, perhaps through a read error. The chain employs TRBV5-4 and TRBJ2-1; 8 positions agree with TRBD2. CDR3 length: 12 amino acids. The germline gives CDR1 SGHNT, CDR2 YYREEE (reference sequence). Here the CDR3 reads CASSSSGGAGVF. For the CDR3, the DNA is TGTGCCAGCAGCTCCAGCGGGGGAGCGGGAGTCTTC.

CDR3 nucleotides: TGTGCCATCACCCAGGGGGGATACGAGCAGTACTTC. Protein: CAITQGGYEQYF. The chain joins TRBV10-3 to TRBJ2-7; weak D call: TRBD1 (7 bases). The CDR3 sequence is 12 residues long. Germline lookup yields CDR1 ENHRY and CDR2 SYGVKD. With 7 bases removed from V and 4 bases from J, the gap between germline ends came to 11 bases.

Turning to this clone: The sample holds other DNA sequences that translate to the same CDR3. The gene calls are TRBV11-3 and TRBJ2-3, with D hard to call. Trimming removed 1 base at V and 3 bases at J, with 5 bases between. This CDR3 has 13 amino acids. The V gene's germline CDR1 is SGHNT and CDR2 YENEEA. CDR3 protein: CASSLASTDTQYF. As DNA, the CDR3 is TGTGCCAGCAGCTTAGCCAGTACAGATACGCAGTATTTT.

The chain uses TRBV18 and TRBJ2-1; 7 positions match TRBD1. Per germline, CDR1 KGHSH and CDR2 LQKENI. The CDR3 extends over 15 amino acids. Trimming took 2 bases from V and 3 from J; bases not matched to a gene: 4. Written as DNA, the CDR3 is TGTGCCAGCTCACCAACCAGGGACAGCTACAATGAGCAGTTCTTC. This translates into CASSPTRDSYNEQFF.

The gene calls are TRBV9 and TRBJ2-7; D possibly corresponds to TRBD1 (6 bases). The CDR3 runs to 15 residues. Germline V lookup: CDR1 SGDLS, CDR2 YYNGEE. V was pared by 0 bases and J by 2 bases, with 12 bases between. CDR3 sequence (DNA): TGTGCCAGCAGCGTAGGCCCAGGACAGACCTACGAGCAGTACTTC. Amino acids: CASSVGPGQTYEQYF.